These 19 T cell receptor beta chains originate from one sample sequenced in a study of blood T cell repertoires in COVID-19. Assay used: immunoSEQ multiplex PCR; TCRdb lists only in-frame clones, some missing. The sample lists 120,000 or so clones, around two thirds occurring once. Sequencing was done on a sample of peripheral blood. All receptors come from a woman in her 70s with acute or convalescent COVID-19.

The chain employs TRBV27 and TRBJ1-4; D call uncertain. Trimming shortened V by 0 bases and J by 2 bases, and 10 bases separated the two germline ends. Germline assignment: CDR1 MNHEY and CDR2 SMNVEV (reference sequence). The CDR3 covers 16 residues. Here the CDR3 reads CASSLSYQVTNEKLFF. In nucleotides, the CDR3 is TGTGCCAGCAGTTTATCTTATCAGGTGACTAATGAAAAACTGTTTTTT.

There are a few counts of this clone. The rearrangement uses TRBV3-1 (or the pseudogene TRBV3-2) and TRBJ1-6; D gene unclear. The germline V gene has CDR1 LGHDT and CDR2 YNNKEL (reference sequence). The CDR3 is 15 residues long. V shed 4 bases and J shed 5 bases, with 12 bases lying between them. CDR3 amino acids: CASSPNLSNNSPLHF. The CDR3 DNA follows: TGTGCCAGCAGCCCCAATTTGTCCAATAATTCACCCCTCCACTTT.

This chain links TRBV10-3 with TRBJ1-5; no firm D call. The CDR3 has 13 amino acids. Germline V CDR1 and CDR2: ENHRY, SYGVKD. Deletions cut 8 bases from V and 4 bases from J, with 12 bases between. CDR3 protein: CAIRQEMNQPQHF. CDR3 nucleotide sequence: TGTGCCATCCGGCAGGAAATGAATCAGCCCCAGCATTTT.

This clone was found a few times. The same CDR3 also results from other DNA sequences found in this sample. The rearrangement uses TRBV7-3 and TRBJ2-2, with TRBD1 matching 10 bases. Germline CDR1 SGHTA, CDR2 FQGTGA. This CDR3 spans 16 amino acids. With 5 bases clipped from V and 0 bases from J, the junction kept 3 bases outside the gene matches. In DNA form, the CDR3 reads TGTGCCAGCAGCCCCGGACAGGGGGCGAACACCGGGGAGCTGTTTTTT. This encodes CASSPGQGANTGELFF. The full variable domain, completed using reference TRBV7-3 and TRBJ2-2, is GAGVSQTPSNKVTEKGKYVELRCDPISGHTALYWYRQSLGQGPEFLIYFQGTGAADDSGLPNDRFFAVRPEGSVSTLKIQRTERGDSAVYLCASSPGQGANTGELFFGEGSRLTVL.

This clone has just one count. The chain links TRBV4-2 to TRBJ2-1, with D perhaps TRBD2 (5 bases). The V end was cut by 1 base, the J end by 1 base, with 8 bases between. The CDR3 is 15 residues long. The germline V gene has CDR1 LGHNA and CDR2 YNFKEQ. CDR3 protein: CASSQADSSYNEQFF. The CDR3 DNA reads as TGTGCCAGCAGCCAAGCGGACTCTTCCTACAATGAGCAGTTCTTC.

J is TRBJ2-2 and V is TRBV24-1; D possibly corresponds to TRBD1 (5 bases). V was shortened by 7 bases and J by 6 bases, with 11 bases between the two germline ends. Germline lookup yields CDR1 KGHDR and CDR2 SFDVKD. CDR3 length equals 13 residues. In nucleotides, the CDR3 is TGTGCCACCAGGGGAAGGGGTCCCGGGGAGCTGTTTTTT. Translating it yields CATRGRGPGELFF.

The CDR3 DNA sequence: TGCGCCAGCAGCATAGCGGGGTTAACAGATACGCAGTATTTT. It codes for CASSIAGLTDTQYF. The chain is built from TRBV5-1 and TRBJ2-3; 8 bases agree with TRBD2. The CDR3 is made up of 14 amino acids. Per germline, CDR1 SGHRS and CDR2 YFSETQ. After removal of 4 bases from V and 3 bases from J, the junction contained 4 bases not matched to a gene.

This clone was counted a single time. This chain connects TRBV14 to TRBJ1-5, with D uncertain. Germline lookup yields CDR1 SGHDN and CDR2 FVKESK. CDR3 length equals 14 residues. Trimming took 4 bases from V and 2 from J, leaving 9 bases between them. The CDR3: CASSPSGGNQPQHF. As DNA, the CDR3 is TGTGCCAGCAGCCCTAGCGGGGGCAATCAGCCCCAGCATTTT.

The chain has TRBV9 and TRBJ2-7; TRBD1 matches 11 bases. The V gene end was trimmed by 3 bases and the J gene end by 6 bases; junction bases not matched to a gene: 17. This CDR3 comprises 18 residues. Germline V gives CDR1 SGDLS, CDR2 YYNGEE. The CDR3 loop reads CASSANPSQGQGGSEQYF. CDR3 DNA: TGTGCCAGCAGCGCCAACCCTAGTCAGGGACAGGGGGGTTCCGAGCAGTACTTC.

The gene calls are TRBV19 and TRBJ1-1; 7 nucleotides agree with TRBD1. Trimming cost V 5 bases and J 1 base; bases outside gene matches: 4. Germline V lookup: CDR1 LNHDA, CDR2 SQIVND (reference sequence). This CDR3 has 14 amino acids. The CDR3: CASSPGQRNTEAFF. The CDR3 coding sequence is TGTGCCAGTAGTCCGGGACAGAGGAACACTGAAGCTTTCTTT.

The genes are TRBV6-2 or TRBV6-3 and TRBJ2-3, with 7 bases fitting TRBD1. The V gene's germline CDR1 is MNHEY and CDR2 SVGEGT. This CDR3 comprises 14 residues. The V segment lost 5 bases and the J segment 2 bases; nucleotides outside the gene matches: 4. The CDR3 is CASSRDSITDTQYF. CDR3 sequence (DNA): TGTGCCAGCAGTCGGGACAGCATCACAGATACGCAGTATTTT.

The genes are TRBV7-8 and TRBJ1-2, with a possible D match to TRBD1 (5 bases). This CDR3 is 15 amino acids long. CDR1 and CDR2 (germline): SGHVS, FQNEAQ. Trimming left V 1 base short and J 9 bases short, with 18 bases between. CDR3 DNA: TGTGCCAGCAGCTTAGGTTCAGGGCAGAACCTCCGCTACACCTTC. Translated: CASSLGSGQNLRYTF.

The chain is built from TRBV6-1 and TRBJ2-7; 8 positions match TRBD1. The V gene end was trimmed by 1 base and the J gene end by 4 bases; junction bases not matched to a gene: 6. The V gene's germline CDR1 is MNHNS and CDR2 SASEGT. The CDR3 length is 15 residues. The CDR3 DNA follows: TGTGCCAGCAGTGAAGGTTGGGACAGGCGATACGAGCAGTACTTC. It specifies CASSEGWDRRYEQYF.

This clone was picked up one time. The V gene is TRBV3-1 (or the pseudogene TRBV3-2), the J gene TRBJ2-7; 9 bases line up with TRBD1. V shed 4 bases, J shed 2 bases, and the junction held 3 bases outside the gene matches. CDR3 length: 14 residues. Germline CDR1 and CDR2: LGHDT and YNNKEL (reference sequence). Here the CDR3 reads CASSRWTGAYEQYF. For the CDR3, the DNA is TGTGCCAGCAGCCGTTGGACAGGGGCCTACGAGCAGTACTTC.

The gene calls are TRBV12-3 or TRBV12-4 and TRBJ1-1; 9 nucleotides agree with TRBD1. CDR3 length: 13 residues. The V gene end was trimmed by 6 bases and the J gene end by 5 bases; junction bases not matched to a gene: 4. The CDR3 here is CASSNRGLTEAFF. The CDR3 nucleotides are TGTGCCAGCAGCAACAGGGGGCTGACTGAAGCTTTCTTT.

V gene TRBV4-1 combines with J gene TRBJ2-7, with D possibly TRBD1 on 5 matching bases. Germline V CDR1 and CDR2: MGHRA, YSYEKL. V lost 1 base to trimming and J lost 2 bases, with 12 bases between them. The CDR3 runs 15 residues. CDR3 residues: CASSQVGQLPYEQYF. The CDR3 DNA follows: TGCGCCAGCAGCCAAGTTGGACAACTGCCCTACGAGCAGTACTTC.

The CDR3 bases are TGTGCCAGCAGTCGGACTAGCGGGAGTTTCGGAGATACGCAGTATTTT. Protein: CASSRTSGSFGDTQYF. This chain joins TRBV2 and TRBJ2-3; 13 positions agree with TRBD2. Germline-derived CDR1 and CDR2 are SNHLY and FYNNEI. The CDR3 loop spans 16 amino acids. After removal of 5 bases from V and 5 bases from J, the junction contained 7 bases not matched to a gene.

The rearrangement joins TRBV18 to TRBJ2-7; perhaps TRBD1 as D (5 bases). The CDR3 spans 15 residues. Germline V gene data show CDR1 as KGHSH and CDR2 as LQKENI. V lost 2 bases and J 2 bases, leaving 13 bases between the germline ends. CDR3 nucleotide sequence: TGTGCCAGCTCACCAAAGGCAGGGCCCACCTACGAGCAGTACTTC. Translating gives CASSPKAGPTYEQYF.

This clone was found once. The V and J genes are TRBV19 and TRBJ1-5; 9 bases agree with TRBD1. CDR1 and CDR2 (germline): LNHDA, SQIVND (reference sequence). The J segment lost 1 base and the V segment lost 3 bases, leaving 22 bases of the junction unmatched. The CDR3 is made up of 22 amino acids. The CDR3 nucleotides read TGTGCCAGTAGTATTCTCGGCGTCGGGGACAGGGAAAAGGAGCGAAGCAATCAGCCCCAGCATTTT. As protein: CASSILGVGDREKERSNQPQHF.